Described below is a single TCR beta chain sequence and its context. The CDR3 totals 16 residues. The germline CDR1 and CDR2 sequences are MNHEY and SMNVEV (reference sequence). V trimming: 5 bases; J trimming: 8 bases; junction bases outside the gene matches: 11. The sample is drawn from a study of cytomegalovirus exposure and HLA in healthy donors. Amplification used 60 Vbeta primers and 13 Jbeta primers. Sequencing was performed with immunoSEQ multiplex PCR; in TCRdb, only in-frame clones are kept and a portion is missing. The sample lists some 110,000 clones; more than 75% were seen once. The receptor was derived from a middle-aged woman in good health and CMV-seronegative. The rearrangement links TRBV27 to TRBJ2-3; 12 bases are shared with TRBD2. Sample: PBMCs. The CDR3: CASSVILAGGLGTQYF. The CDR3, as DNA: TGTGCCAGCAGTGTGATACTAGCGGGGGGACTGGGTACGCAGTATTTT.